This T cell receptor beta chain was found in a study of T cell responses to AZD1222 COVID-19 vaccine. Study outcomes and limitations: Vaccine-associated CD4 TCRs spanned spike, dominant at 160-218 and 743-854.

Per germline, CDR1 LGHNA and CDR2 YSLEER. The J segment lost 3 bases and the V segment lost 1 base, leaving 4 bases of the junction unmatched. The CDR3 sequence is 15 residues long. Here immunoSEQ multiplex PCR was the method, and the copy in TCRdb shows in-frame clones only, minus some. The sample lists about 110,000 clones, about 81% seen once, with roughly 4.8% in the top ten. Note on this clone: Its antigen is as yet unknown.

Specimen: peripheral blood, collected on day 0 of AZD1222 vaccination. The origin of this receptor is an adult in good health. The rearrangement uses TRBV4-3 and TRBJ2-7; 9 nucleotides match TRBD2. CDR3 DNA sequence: TGCGCCAGCAGCCAAGGCGGACTAGCGAGCTACGAGCAGTACTTC. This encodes CASSQGGLASYEQYF.